This paragraph reports one T cell receptor (beta chain). Its antigen target is currently unknown. Per-nucleotide qualities are absent, and no much larger clonotype sits a single base away. The data originate from a study of cytomegalovirus exposure and HLA in healthy donors (TCRdb year 2017). About the investigation overall: The 550 to 750 repertoires of the first cohort and the 120 validation repertoires were produced on the same platform, according to a later analysis. In addition to the first cohort of 650 to 800 subjects, a separate validation cohort of over 90 different subjects was used. The study combined high-throughput TCR immunosequencing, statistical association of individual TCRs with disease status, and machine learning to predict cytomegalovirus infection status. The aim of the study was to test whether cataloging public T cell receptors could identify signatures of past pathogen exposure. Overall results and qualifications from the work: Cytomegalovirus status was reported to be diagnosed by the classifier with high specificity and sensitivity in both the original and validation cohorts. A later analysis lacked HLA typing for the validation cohort, so it scored co-occurrence in that cohort across all 130 or so repertoires. In vitro tests confirmed that a few of the cytomegalovirus-associated TCR beta chains recognize cytomegalovirus antigens. In a later analysis, TCRs clustered in the first cohort were found to also tend to co-occur in the roughly 120 validation repertoires, with approximately 94% of cluster scores above 0. While some public TCRs were present in many individuals, most TCR sequences turned up only very rarely across donors. According to the authors, the approach could potentially be generalized to other disease states and immunological phenotypes. In the study, around 160 TCR beta chains were listed as associated with cytomegalovirus.

V drops 3 bases and J drops 1 base, leaving 22 bases in between. The CDR3 goes from the cysteine to the phenylalanine over 18 residues. The entry retains the CDR3 DNA only, 54 bases that are in frame from base 1. The germline V gene yields SGDLS for CDR1 and YYNGEE for CDR2. The library relied on the immunoSEQ multiplex PCR assay. Per the source publication's procedure: A statistical classification framework was built to diagnose cytomegalovirus status from the catalog of TCR beta chain sequences. Not all clones reach the TCRdb copy of this immuneACCESS table, which keeps in-frame sequences only. Checked studies attribute under half of the gap to unresolved V genes and leave the rest unexplained. That table supplies the V and J calls and clone size; D and trimming were determined from the DNA. The sample data list about 88,000 clones, and 84% of these were observed just once. The top ten clones comprise 9.5% to 13% of the sample.

The donors were included in the validation cohort of roughly 120 subjects, a group kept apart from the approximately 700-subject first cohort. The clonotype comes from a young woman in good health and CMV-seropositive. This chain joins TRBV9 to TRBJ1-1; TRBD1 is a possible D gene, resting on 6 matching bases. Sequenced input: PBMCs. The nucleotide sequence reads TGTGCCAGCAGCGCCCACCCTGGTCAGGACAGCAAGAACACTGAAGCTTTCTTT. Its translation is CASSAHPGQDSKNTEAFF.